The 5 T cell receptor beta chains below all came from one sample that was sequenced in a study of blood T cell repertoires in COVID-19. Profiled with immunoSEQ multiplex PCR; TCRdb holds only in-frame clones, not every one. Among 70,000 or so clones, 82% were seen once, and the ten largest hold around a sixth. Sequenced: peripheral blood. These receptors were taken from a human donor in a cohort sampled during active COVID-19.

V is TRBV2 and J is TRBJ1-1; the D is unclear. Trimming took 11 bases from V and 2 from J, leaving 9 bases between them. CDR1 and CDR2 (germline): SNHLY, FYNNEI. CDR3 size: 11 residues. CDR3 in amino acids: CASLYNTEAFF. The CDR3 region has the DNA TGTGCCTCCCTGTATAACACTGAAGCTTTCTTT.

This chain connects TRBV7-6 to TRBJ1-1, with TRBD1 matching over 8 bases. The CDR3 is made up of 15 amino acids. The trim removed 3 bases at V and 1 base at J, leaving 4 bases unmatched. Germline CDR1 and CDR2: SGHVS and FNYEAQ. This CDR3 is CASSFTGTGNTEAFF. As DNA, the CDR3 is TGTGCCAGCAGCTTTACTGGGACAGGGAACACTGAAGCTTTCTTT.

This clone was seen a handful of times. This rearrangement joins TRBV2 to TRBJ1-5, with TRBD1 as a possible D gene (5 bases). V lost 4 bases and J 5 bases, leaving 15 bases between the germline ends. The CDR3 length is 15 residues. Germline V CDR1 and CDR2: SNHLY, FYNNEI. The CDR3 bases are TGTGCCAGCAGTGGGTCTGGGCCCAGGGATCAGCCCCAGCATTTT. It translates to CASSGSGPRDQPQHF.

This sequence joins TRBV7-3 and TRBJ2-7; D call uncertain. This CDR3 has 14 amino acids. CDR1 is SGHTA, CDR2 FQGTGA, per germline. V dropped 0 bases and J dropped 0 bases, with 6 bases sitting between them. The chain's CDR3 is CASSLTRFSYEQYF. The CDR3 nucleotides are TGTGCCAGCAGCTTAACGAGATTCTCCTACGAGCAGTACTTC.

This rearrangement joins TRBV7-9 to TRBJ2-1, with 8 bases identical to TRBD2. The V gene's germline CDR1 is SEHNR and CDR2 FQNEAQ (reference sequence). J was trimmed by 7 bases and V by 8 bases; bases with no gene match: 10. This CDR3 has 14 amino acids. The CDR3 region is CASLPGGGYNEQFF. CDR3 bases: TGTGCCAGCCTCCCCGGGGGGGGTTATAATGAGCAGTTCTTC. Variable domain in full (rest from reference TRBV7-9 and TRBJ2-1): DTGVSQNPRHKITKRGQNVTFRCDPISEHNRLYWYRQTLGQGPEFLTYFQNEAQLEKSRLLSDRFSAERPKGSFSTLEIQRTEQGDSAMYLCASLPGGGYNEQFFGPGTRLTVL.